Shown below are 18 T cell receptor beta chains from a single sample sequenced in a study of T cell repertoires in cytomegalovirus infection. These receptors' targets are unknown. TCRdb itself ran the reads through MiXCR, one entry per CDR3 protein. In the table there are 75,000 to 95,000 distinct CDR3 sequences, 45% to 55% of which are singletons. The specimen was CD8+ T cells from cultured PBMCs, collected from culture after CMV antigen stimulation. These TCRs come from a human donor in good health (CMV status not recorded). Some clones in this sample may be carry-over from other donors' samples.

Many counts were recorded for this clonotype. The chain employs TRBV7-2 and TRBJ2-5; D is possibly TRBD1 (5 bases). Looked up from germline, CDR1 is SGHTA and CDR2 is FQGNSA. There are 15 residues in the CDR3. The V and J ends lost 1 base and 5 bases respectively, with 14 bases between them. The CDR3: CASSLVMGLRETQYF. CDR3 bases: TGTGCCAGCAGCTTAGTTATGGGGCTCCGGGAGACCCAGTACTTC.

The rearrangement uses TRBV7-9 and TRBJ2-7; D possibly matches TRBD1 or TRBD2 (6 bases each). The CDR3 sequence is 14 residues long. Trimming removed 5 bases at V and 1 base at J, with 12 bases between. Germline V CDR1 and CDR2: SEHNR, FQNEAQ (reference sequence). The CDR3 DNA sequence: TGTGCCAGCAGCACAGGGAGGAGGTCCTACGAGCAGTACTTC. It is translated as CASSTGRRSYEQYF.

The gene calls are TRBV12-3 or TRBV12-4 and TRBJ2-7, with unresolved D. The CDR3 extends over 14 amino acids. Trimming stripped 3 bases from V and 1 base from J, with 10 bases between. DNA of the CDR3: TGTGCCAGCAGTTTGTGGCAGACTTCCTACGAGCAGTACTTC. Amino acid sequence: CASSLWQTSYEQYF.

The V and J genes are TRBV20-1 and TRBJ2-1; 12 bases match TRBD2. The CDR3 loop spans 19 amino acids. From germline, CDR1 is DFQATT and CDR2 SNEGSKA (reference sequence). The ends lost 2 bases at V and 3 bases at J; junction bases unmatched: 14. The CDR3 nucleotides read TGCAGTGCTAGACCTCCGCGACTAGCGGGAGCGGTGAACTACAATGAGCAGTTCTTC. It specifies CSARPPRLAGAVNYNEQFF.

The rearrangement links TRBV27 to TRBJ1-6, with D tentatively TRBD1 (6 bases). The V end lost 5 bases, the J end lost 10 bases, and 21 bases lay between the germline ends. This CDR3 spans 16 amino acids. From germline, CDR1 is MNHEY and CDR2 SMNVEV (reference sequence). CDR3 sequence (DNA): TGTGCCAGCAGTATTACAGGGCCTGAGGAGGGGTCACCCCTCCACTTT. Its translation is CASSITGPEEGSPLHF.

The chain joins TRBV7-9 to TRBJ2-7, with 8 bases lining up with TRBD1. The germline gives CDR1 SEHNR, CDR2 FQNEAQ (reference sequence). The ends lost 4 bases at V and 6 bases at J; junction bases unmatched: 2. The CDR3 is made up of 12 amino acids. The CDR3 sequence: CASSSTGGEQYF. DNA for the CDR3: TGTGCCAGCAGCTCAACAGGGGGCGAGCAGTACTTC.

This sequence joins TRBV30 and TRBJ2-1; 13 bases align to TRBD2. CDR1 and CDR2 from the germline V gene are GTSNPN and SVGIG (reference sequence). The CDR3 extends over 19 amino acids. V gave up 3 bases and J gave up 6 bases; unmatched junction bases: 17. The CDR3 nucleotides are TGTGCCTGGAGGGGCGCCCCCCGGACTAGCGGGAGTCTTCGCAATGAGCAGTTCTTC. Residues: CAWRGAPRTSGSLRNEQFF.

The rearrangement uses TRBV6-1 and TRBJ2-2, with D unresolved. Germline V gene data show CDR1 as MNHNS and CDR2 as SASEGT. V was trimmed by 1 base and J by 5 bases, leaving 11 bases between them. The CDR3 runs to 15 residues. The CDR3 nucleotides read TGTGCCAGCAGTGAAGGGGTTAAGGCGACCGGGGAGCTGTTTTTT. It encodes CASSEGVKATGELFF.

The chain links TRBV7-9 to TRBJ2-3; D could derive from TRBD1 or TRBD2 (5 bases each). Germline V CDR1 and CDR2: SEHNR, FQNEAQ (reference sequence). The ends were cut back, 4 bases at V and 6 bases at J, with 17 bases in the middle. This CDR3 is 15 amino acids long. Here the CDR3 reads CASSSTGTEQDTQYF. The CDR3 nucleotides are TGTGCCAGCAGCTCAACTGGGACCGAACAGGATACGCAGTATTTT.

The chain couples TRBV7-8 to TRBJ2-7; D remains unclear. The CDR3 is 15 amino acids. From germline, CDR1 is SGHVS and CDR2 FQNEAQ. The V and J ends lost 2 bases and 0 bases respectively, with 11 bases between them. CDR3 residues: CASSLQVVSSYEQYF. In nucleotides, the CDR3 is TGTGCCAGCAGCTTACAAGTAGTAAGCTCCTACGAGCAGTACTTC. Full variable domain (outside the CDR3, taken from reference TRBV7-8 and TRBJ2-7): GAGVSQSPRYKVAKRGQDVALRCDPISGHVSLFWYQQALGQGPEFLTYFQNEAQLDKSGLPSDRFFAERPEGSVSTLKIQRTQQEDSAVYLCASSLQVVSSYEQYFGPGTRLTVT.

This clonotype appeared a few times. The genes are TRBV6-2 or TRBV6-3 and TRBJ2-1; 8 bases map to TRBD2. Germline-derived CDR1 and CDR2 are MNHEY and SVGEGT. V dropped 7 bases and J dropped 6; count of bases not matched to a gene: 8. The CDR3 runs 14 residues. As DNA, the CDR3 is TGTGCCAGCACCCACCTAAGCGGGGGCAATGAGCAGTTCTTC. It specifies CASTHLSGGNEQFF.

A word on this clonotype: This could be a read error, since a much larger clone is one nucleotide away. The chain recombines TRBV7-2 with TRBJ1-4, with unresolved D. V lost 3 bases and J 6 bases, leaving 14 bases between the germline ends. In germline, CDR1 is SGHTA, CDR2 FQGNSA. The CDR3 totals 15 residues. The CDR3 region is CASSLRGLEDEKLFF. The DNA of the CDR3 is TGTGCCAGCAGCTTGAGAGGGCTCGAGGATGAAAAACTGTTTTTT. The entire variable domain, with the rest obtained from reference TRBV7-2 and TRBJ1-4, is as follows: GAGVSQSPSNKVTEKGKDVELRCDPISGHTALYWYRQSLGQGLEFLIYFQGNSAPDKSGLPSDRFSAERTGGSVSTLTIQRTQQEDSAVYLCASSLRGLEDEKLFFGSGTQLSVL.

This clonotype has just a few counts. The rearrangement joins TRBV6-1 to TRBJ2-7; TRBD2 agrees at 11 bases. The CDR3 contains 18 residues. CDR1 and CDR2 (germline): MNHNS, SASEGT. Trimming at V came to 5 bases and at J to 1 base, leaving 13 bases not matched to a gene. In DNA, the CDR3 is TGTGCCAGCAGTCGACCGGACAGAACTAGCGGGAGATCCTACGAGCAGTACTTC. As protein: CASSRPDRTSGRSYEQYF.

The chain is built from TRBV4-1 and TRBJ2-7, with D perhaps being TRBD1 or TRBD2 (5 bases each). V was shortened by 0 bases and J by 5 bases, with 17 bases between the two germline ends. CDR3 length equals 16 residues. From germline, CDR1 is MGHRA and CDR2 YSYEKL. DNA of the CDR3: TGCGCCAGCAGCCAAGAAGGGGCAGGGACGCGGAACGAGCAGTACTTC. This codes for CASSQEGAGTRNEQYF.

This sequence joins TRBV24-1 and TRBJ2-1; TRBD2 matches 7 bases. V lost 7 bases, J lost 5 bases, and 13 bases stayed unmatched. The CDR3 extends over 16 amino acids. Germline assignment: CDR1 KGHDR and CDR2 SFDVKD. This CDR3 is CATRTVGEGKDNEQFF. For the CDR3, the DNA is TGTGCCACCAGAACCGTGGGGGAGGGTAAGGACAATGAGCAGTTCTTC.

This rearrangement joins TRBV29-1 to TRBJ2-1, with D perhaps matching TRBD1 or TRBD2 (5 bases each). V was clipped by 3 bases and J by 4 bases, with 10 bases between them. There are 13 residues in the CDR3. Germline CDR1 and CDR2: SQVTM and ANQGSEA. CDR3 sequence: CSVEGESYNEQFF. DNA of the CDR3: TGCAGCGTTGAGGGGGAATCTTACAATGAGCAGTTCTTC.

This sequence joins TRBV7-2 and TRBJ2-7, with 8 positions matching TRBD2. The length of the CDR3 is 14 residues. In germline, CDR1 is SGHTA, CDR2 FQGNSA. V lost 1 base, J lost 4 bases, and 3 bases stayed unmatched. The CDR3 loop reads CASSLGGGPYEQYF. CDR3 coding DNA: TGTGCCAGCAGCTTAGGCGGGGGGCCGTACGAGCAGTACTTC. Combining the CDR3 with reference TRBV7-2 and TRBJ2-7 gives the whole variable domain GAGVSQSPSNKVTEKGKDVELRCDPISGHTALYWYRQSLGQGLEFLIYFQGNSAPDKSGLPSDRFSAERTGGSVSTLTIQRTQQEDSAVYLCASSLGGGPYEQYFGPGTRLTVT.

This sequence joins TRBV7-2 and TRBJ1-5; tentative D call: TRBD1 (5 bases). CDR1 and CDR2 (germline): SGHTA, FQGNSA. This CDR3 has 15 amino acids. Trimming removed 5 bases from V and 2 bases from J, with 13 bases in between. CDR3 in amino acids: CASSPLGEGNQPQHF. For the CDR3, the DNA is TGTGCCAGCAGCCCCCTGGGGGAGGGCAATCAGCCCCAGCATTTT.